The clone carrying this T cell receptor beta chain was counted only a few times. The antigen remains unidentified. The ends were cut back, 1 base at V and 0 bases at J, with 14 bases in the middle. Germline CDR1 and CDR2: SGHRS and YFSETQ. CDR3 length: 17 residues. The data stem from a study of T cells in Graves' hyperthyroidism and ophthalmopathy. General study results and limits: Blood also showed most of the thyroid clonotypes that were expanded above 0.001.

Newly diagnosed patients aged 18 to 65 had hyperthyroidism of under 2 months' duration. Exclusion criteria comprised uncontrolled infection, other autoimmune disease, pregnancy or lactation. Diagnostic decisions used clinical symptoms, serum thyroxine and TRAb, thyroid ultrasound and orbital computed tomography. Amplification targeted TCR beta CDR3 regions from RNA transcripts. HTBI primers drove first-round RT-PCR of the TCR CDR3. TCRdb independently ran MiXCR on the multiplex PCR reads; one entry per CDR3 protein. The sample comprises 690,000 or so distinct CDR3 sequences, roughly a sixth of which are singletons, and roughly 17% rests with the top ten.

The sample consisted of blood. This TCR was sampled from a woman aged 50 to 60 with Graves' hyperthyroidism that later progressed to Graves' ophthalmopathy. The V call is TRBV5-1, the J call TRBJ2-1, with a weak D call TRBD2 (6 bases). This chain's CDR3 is CASSLFAGPSSYNEQFF. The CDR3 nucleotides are TGCGCCAGCAGCTTGTTCGCGGGGCCGAGCTCCTACAATGAGCAGTTCTTC.